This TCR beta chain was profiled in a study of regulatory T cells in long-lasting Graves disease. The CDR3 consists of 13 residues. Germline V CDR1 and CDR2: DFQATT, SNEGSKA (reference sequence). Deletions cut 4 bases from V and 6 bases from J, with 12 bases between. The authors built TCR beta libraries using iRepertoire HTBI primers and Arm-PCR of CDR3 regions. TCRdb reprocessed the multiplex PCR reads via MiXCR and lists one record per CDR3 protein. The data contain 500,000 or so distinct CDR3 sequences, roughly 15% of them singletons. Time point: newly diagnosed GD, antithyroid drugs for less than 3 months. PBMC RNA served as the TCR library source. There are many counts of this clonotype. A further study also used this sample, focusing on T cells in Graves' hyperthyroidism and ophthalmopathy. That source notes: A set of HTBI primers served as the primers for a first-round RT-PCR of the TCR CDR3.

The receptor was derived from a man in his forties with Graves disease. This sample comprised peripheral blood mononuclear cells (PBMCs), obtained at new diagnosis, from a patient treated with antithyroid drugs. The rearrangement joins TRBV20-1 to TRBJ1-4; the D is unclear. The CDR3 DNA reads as TGCAGTGCTACCTGGGCCGTAGATGAAAAACTGTTTTTT. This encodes CSATWAVDEKLFF.